This T cell receptor (beta chain) was retrieved from a study of cytomegalovirus exposure and HLA in healthy donors (dated by TCRdb to 2016 to 2017). Looking at the study overall: According to an earlier analysis of 450 to 650 of the donors, some 180 million T cells yielded 90 million to 140 million unique TCR beta sequences and about 280 Gb of sequence data. Typing coverage differed by locus: A, B, C, DRB1 and DQB1 were typed in about 620-640 donors, DQA1 in 500 to 550, DPA1 in some 600, and DPB1 in just under 490. The study was designed to test whether signatures of past pathogen exposure could be identified by cataloging public T cell receptors. An earlier analysis of several hundred of the donors used high-throughput TCR beta sequencing to judge whether each TCR beta V gene segment behaved as functional or pseudogenic. Donor age, sex, ethnicity and CMV serostatus were collected together with the repertoire data. A later genetic analysis used genome-wide SNP genotypes for about 55% of the 666 donors, treating that subset as a discovery cohort. The study combined high-throughput TCR immunosequencing, statistical association of individual TCRs with disease status, and machine learning to predict cytomegalovirus infection status. A separate validation cohort of 100 to 150 different subjects was used in addition to the approximately 700-subject first cohort. Of the roughly 390 genotyped donors, roughly 80% fell in the genetic ancestry cluster associated with self-reported Caucasian donors. All discovery cohort repertoires had been generated on a single sequencing platform. The study profiled the T cell repertoires of under 850 subjects by immunosequencing and related them to cytomegalovirus serostatus. Among 398 genotyped donors of the cohort, an average of roughly 240,000 unique TCR beta nucleotide sequences were sequenced per donor, about a sixth of them non-productive. An early release that covered about 640 HLA-typed donors contained approximately 300 gigabases of sequencing data and about 93 million unique TCR sequences. Class I and class II HLA loci were covered by the typing at four-digit resolution. The later analysis used no new phenotypic data to find candidate immune exposures, relying instead on TCR beta sequences and their occurrence across donors. To study patterns of TCR occurrence, a later analysis re-analyzed previously published TCR beta repertoires from 600 to 750 donors and added high-resolution HLA genotyping. About five DR-DQ haplotypes were handled as single units for association and clustering, since linkage in the cohort was strong. The study at large found these results: The earlier analysis of a few hundred of the donors excluded 15 to 20 rarely observed V segments, including chromosome 9 orphons, because counts were too low. This cohort had only TCR beta chains sequenced, and the lack of alpha or paired-chain data limited which features could be detected. A later analysis associated about 18,000 TCR beta sequences with specific HLA alleles at a false discovery rate of 0.05. The classifier was reported to diagnose cytomegalovirus status with high specificity and sensitivity in both the original and validation cohorts. It was suggested by the authors that the approach could potentially be generalized to other disease states and immunological phenotypes. In an earlier analysis of roughly 500 of the donors, most TCR beta V segments appeared in productive rearrangements about 90% or about 30% of the time, broadly matching IMGT annotations. A group of highly shared sequence variants was considered likely to be a technical artifact of the sequencing pipeline. A later analysis reported that several top co-occurrence clusters appeared linked to parvovirus B19, influenza, CMV and Epstein-Barr virus. A later genetic analysis associated a missense DCLRE1C variant with V-gene and J-gene trimming of TCR beta chains, and an independent cohort replicated the association. A later analysis found that most CMV-associated TCR beta chains appeared HLA-restricted, with HLA associations seemingly driven largely by CMV exposure. A later analysis found that HLA-associated TCR beta chains were more clonally expanded and had lower generation probabilities than equally common non-associated chains. While some public TCRs were present in many individuals, most TCR sequences turned up only very rarely across donors. CMV serostatus was the only immune exposure information available for the cohort. HLA typing was unavailable for some donors at each locus, so association tests used only the typed subset. In vitro tests confirmed that a few of the cytomegalovirus-associated TCR beta chains recognize cytomegalovirus antigens. A total of 150 to 200 TCR beta chains were listed by the study as associated with cytomegalovirus. Compared with the approximately 600-donor mean, donors in an Asian-associated ancestry cluster had fewer N-insertions in productive TCRs, according to a later genetic analysis. Because the 87-base-pair reads could not distinguish some IMGT-functional V segments, including TRBV6-2 and TRBV6-3, those segments were excluded. When HLA alleles, especially DR and DQ, strongly co-occurred, attributing TCR associations to individual alleles was difficult. Linkage disequilibrium might explain the correlated functional status among segregating V segments, but an unknown experimental factor could not be ruled out. A later analysis found that TCR association rates varied across HLA loci, with DRB1 alleles showing the most associated TCRs and HLA-C alleles the fewest. A further reported finding was that TCR beta sequences accurately predicted the HLA-A and HLA-B alleles for most subjects in the first cohort. Roughly uniform sequencing depth across donors was assumed in presence/absence analyses, although this assumption may not hold.

Remarks on this clone: This receptor's antigen is unknown. No much larger clonotype is one base removed from it; base qualities were not supplied.

The cohort was made up of about 610 healthy bone marrow donors. At the time of sampling, every cohort member was nominally healthy, though immune exposures that went unrecorded were likely present. The donor tested CMV seropositive, placing the donor among the 310 or so seropositive members of the cohort. A peripheral blood sample was collected from each donor, and TCR beta sequencing was performed on peripheral blood mononuclear cells. The Qiagen DNeasy Blood Extraction Kit was used to extract genomic DNA from the blood cell samples. The library was produced with the immunoSEQ multiplex PCR assay. A mixture of 60 forward primers for TCR Vbeta segments and 13 reverse primers for TCR Jbeta segments was used in the multiplex PCR. The CDR3 region of rearranged TCR beta genes was amplified from genomic DNA with a multiplex PCR assay. The amplified TCR beta libraries were sequenced on the Illumina HiSeq System as 87-base-pair reads. On the authors' methods: In a later analysis, 70 million to 95 million unique TCR beta chains were counted across the 650 to 750 repertoires, and about 9.9 million of these chains were shared by at least two donors. To remove PCR and sequencing errors, raw reads were error-corrected and collapsed into unique sequences using a nearest-neighbor algorithm that merged closely related sequences. CDR3 sequences were aligned to IMGT reference sequences to assign V, D and J gene segments. Each retained sequence needed at least a six-nucleotide match to both a V gene segment and a J gene segment. Rearrangements were classified as productive when the CDR3 lacked stop codons and remained in frame with V and J, and all other rearrangements were classified as non-productive. Following IMGT convention, CDR3 was defined as the stretch from the second conserved V-encoded cysteine to the conserved J-encoded phenylalanine. The earlier analysis of 587 of the donors excluded sequences that lacked an unambiguous match to a single V gene segment. An earlier analysis of about 590 of the donors classified V segments as functional when productive rearrangements were above 56.7% and as segregating when the standard deviation between donors was above 5%. A statistical classification framework was developed to diagnose cytomegalovirus status using the catalog of TCR beta chain sequences. A later analysis assigned V and J genes by comparing TCR nucleotide sequences with IMGT/GENE-DB human TR gene sequences. The TCRdist pipeline was used in a later analysis to assign CDR3 sequences and most-parsimonious VDJ recombination scenarios. A later analysis defined each TCR beta chain by its CDR3 amino acid sequence plus V-gene family, and excluded reads lacking a unique V-gene family. In a later analysis, several hundred highly shared, low-generation-probability nucleotide sequences were removed to address suspected cross-contamination and a sequencing artifact. In a later analysis, a clonal expansion index for each public chain was calculated from normalized within-repertoire ranks of inferred template counts. Generation probabilities in a later analysis came from a VDJ recombination model fitted to out-of-frame rearrangements, and those results were checked against IGoR. Hypergeometric tests were used in a later analysis to score TCR-TCR, TCR-HLA and TCR-CMV co-occurrence, with a repertoire-size bias correction applied to the TCR pairs. To estimate false discovery rates, a later analysis permuted the HLA or CMV assignments 20 times. A later analysis grouped co-occurring TCRs with DBSCAN, adding TCRdist sequence similarity when clustering within HLA-allele-positive subsets. Repertoires with fewer than 30,000 or more than 120,000 public chains, plus five repertoires with anomalous nucleotide sharing, were excluded from co-occurrence clustering. In TCRdb, the immuneACCESS table is reduced to in-frame sequences with V and J assigned. These tables do not hold every clone; where another copy was compared, an unresolved V gene accounts for under half, and the others remain unexplained. D and trimming were read from the DNA, whereas the V and J calls and clone size are those reported in that table. This sample lists around 90,000 clones; approximately 86% were detected once. The ten largest make up around a tenth of the sample.

From its cysteine to its phenylalanine, the CDR3 spans 15 amino acids. CDR3 DNA is the only sequence kept; it has 45 bases, read in frame from the first base. CDR1 and CDR2 (LNHNV, YYDKDF) derive from the germline V gene (reference sequence). V lost 0 bases and J lost 6 bases, and the count of bases not matched to a germline gene is 4. The material sequenced was PBMCs. The chain joins TRBV15 to TRBJ2-1, and TRBD2 matches 8 of the central bases. The source of this sequence is a man in his thirties or forties in good health and CMV-seropositive. The DNA is TGTGCCACCAGCAGAGATCGGGGGGGGGTCAATGAGCAGTTCTTC. Translation gives CATSRDRGGVNEQFF. The full variable domain, completed from the reference TRBV15 and TRBJ2-1 proteins outside the CDR3, reads DAMVIQNPRYQVTQFGKPVTLSCSQTLNHNVMYWYQQKSSQAPKLLFHYYDKDFNNEADTPDNFQSRRPNTSFCFLDIRSPGLGDTAMYLCATSRDRGGVNEQFFGPGTRLTVL.